Sample share makes the clone carrying this T cell receptor (beta chain) medium-sized (0.01 to 0.1%). As yet, its antigen is unknown. These data belong to a study of T cells after posttransplantation cyclophosphamide. Busulfan-fludarabine conditioning, marrow transplant, and cyclophosphamide on days +3 and +4 were administered. Clones were read by immunoSEQ multiplex PCR, and TCRdb kept only the in-frame ones, dropping some. Listed for the sample are about 2,700 clones, none seen a single time. Germline CDR1 and CDR2: SGHTA and FQGNSA. The CDR3 has 14 residues. V was cut by 5 bases and J by 4 bases, with 11 bases left in between. Whole-study results and caveats: Later post-transplant blood repertoires were often dominated by donor CD8+ memory clones. Recipient CMV seropositivity and CMV reactivation strongly tracked TRB clonality.

This sequence originates from a male patient in his sixties who received an allogeneic stem cell transplant from a related donor and was CMV-positive. The graft donor may be the source of some T cells. J is TRBJ1-4 and V is TRBV7-2; D perhaps matches TRBD1 (6 bases). This material consisted of PBMCs, taken after allogeneic stem cell transplant with posttransplant cyclophosphamide. CDR3 sequence (DNA): TGTGCCAGCAGCGCACAGGGCAATAATGAAAAACTGTTTTTT. Its protein product is CASSAQGNNEKLFF.